Shown below are 3 T cell receptor beta chains from a single sample sequenced in a study of CD8+ T cells in alopecia areata. Reverse transcription of extracted RNA yielded cDNA, which provided the sequencing template. The table came from immunoSEQ multiplex PCR; TCRdb's copy has only in-frame clones and leaves some out. Among 130,000 to 150,000 clones listed, roughly 46% were seen once. The sequencing used CD4+ T cells sorted from blood, collected at week 0. Every receptor here comes from a human donor with alopecia areata.

This chain links TRBV4-2 with TRBJ1-2; 9 bases agree with TRBD1. The CDR3 totals 16 residues. The trim removed 5 bases at V and 4 bases at J, leaving 11 bases unmatched. In germline, CDR1 is LGHNA, CDR2 YNFKEQ. CDR3 coding DNA: TGTGCCAGCAGCGAAGGACGGGACAGGGCTTTCTATGGCTACACCTTC. Protein: CASSEGRDRAFYGYTF.

The rearrangement uses TRBV30 and TRBJ2-7; 7 nucleotides line up with TRBD2. Germline CDR1 GTSNPN, CDR2 SVGIG (reference sequence). The V gene end was trimmed by 8 bases and the J gene end by 11 bases; junction bases not matched to a gene: 15. This CDR3 has 12 residues. Here the CDR3 reads CAVGGTQAPEYF. The CDR3 region has the DNA TGTGCCGTGGGAGGGACTCAAGCACCGGAGTACTTC. The full variable domain, in which reference TRBV30 and TRBJ2-7 provide the parts outside the CDR3, is SQTIHQWPATLVQPVGSPLSLECTVEGTSNPNLYWYRQAAGRGLQLLFYSVGIGQISSEVPQNLSASRPQDRQFILSSKKLLLSDSGFYLCAVGGTQAPEYFGPGTRLTVT.

This clone has just a few counts. The J gene is TRBJ1-2, the V gene TRBV4-1; D possibly corresponds to TRBD1 (6 bases). Trimming stripped 0 bases from V and 5 bases from J, with 22 bases between. The germline V gene has CDR1 MGHRA and CDR2 YSYEKL. This CDR3 spans 18 amino acids. CDR3 in amino acids: CASSQELGYGTPRYGYTF. DNA of the CDR3: TGCGCCAGCAGCCAAGAATTAGGTTATGGGACACCACGATATGGCTACACCTTC.